This T cell receptor (beta chain) was profiled in a study of T cell responses to AZD1222 COVID-19 vaccine (dated by TCRdb to the early 2020s). Context from the whole study: TCR sequencing covered some 240 trial participants: 200 to 210 given two doses of AZD1222 and 26 given two doses of MenACWY control vaccine. Enrollment into the trials was organized by age into subgroups of 18-55, 56-69 and 70-plus years, and those subgroups contained 148, 28 and 57 TCR-sequenced participants, respectively.

To note about this clone: The antigen it binds to is not known. Base qualities are missing; no much larger clone stands one base away.

The paper's findings and limits, for the study overall: Conclusions about previously exposed vaccinees are limited because only five to seven AZD1222 recipients were SARS-CoV-2 seropositive at baseline. After two AZD1222 doses, both the breadth and the depth of spike-specific TCRs were significantly higher than at day 0 and than in MenACWY recipients. Reportedly, almost half of the unique spike-specific TCRs recognized epitopes lying outside the regions that are mutated in the B.1.351 and B.1.1.7 variants. Because no samples from the day 14 peak response were available, repertoires could be characterized only after the peak T cell response. Participants were mostly white British and included more females than males, and it was suggested by the authors that clonal diversity may have been underestimated. The whole spike protein was spanned by vaccine-associated CD4 TCRs, and dominant responses were seen in regions 160-218 and 743-854. The 56-69-year group was small, and its depth increase did not reach significance, likely because of low power.

The CDR3 regions of human TCRbeta chains were analyzed by immunosequencing. In the original analysis: Repertoire TCRs were checked for matches against a reference library of SARS-CoV-2-specific TCRs that had been generated using the MIRA antigen-specificity platform. Breadth meant the fraction of unique TCRs that were SARS-CoV-2-associated, whereas depth meant the fraction of total T cells that were SARS-CoV-2-associated. Using the MIRA data, every spike-specific TCR was mapped to the spike region that the TCR reacted to and assigned to either a CD4 or a CD8 class. Log10-transformed breadth and depth values were compared by one-way ANOVA with Sidak's multiple comparisons tests. TCRdb took over this immuneACCESS table, retaining in-frame rearrangements with V and J assigned. Such tables are incomplete; in checked studies, under half of the missing clones stem from an unresolved V gene, and the remainder is unexplained. D and trimming come from the DNA, and the V and J calls and clone size come from that table. The sample table holds around 80,000 clones, of which 83% were seen once. The top ten clonotypes cover about 1.3% of the sample.

V was cut back by 5 bases and J by 0 bases, leaving a gap of 14 bases between them. The CDR3 starts with the cysteine, ends with the phenylalanine, and has 17 residues. The CDR3 DNA has 51 bases and is translated from base 1. Looking up the germline V gene yields CDR1 SGHTA and CDR2 FQGNSA. Sample time point, as interpreted from the label and publication: about 28 days (+/-7) after the second vaccine dose. AZD1222 recipients whose second dose came at about 4 weeks and those whose second dose came at about 12 weeks were combined into one group, since spike-specific TCR depth and breadth did not differ between the two schedules. Samples from vaccinated people were obtained from the UK trials COV001 and COV002, which included a single-blind randomized controlled phase 2/3 trial of AZD1222 (ChAdOx1 nCoV-19) in healthy adults. Trial participant PBMC samples were collected at day 0 and day 28 after the second dose for TCRbeta chain sequencing.

This TCR came from an adult who received the AZD1222 COVID-19 vaccine. This receptor chain uses TRBV7-2 and TRBJ1-6; the D gene is unclear. The sample in question was peripheral blood, obtained 28 days after the second AZD1222 dose. The DNA sequence is TGTGCCAGCAGCGGAGGAGGCTCGAGCTCCTATAATTCACCCCTCCACTTT. Translated, it reads CASSGGGSSSYNSPLHF. The full variable domain, with segments outside the CDR3 supplied by the reference TRBV7-2 and TRBJ1-6 proteins, appears as GAGVSQSPSNKVTEKGKDVELRCDPISGHTALYWYRQSLGQGLEFLIYFQGNSAPDKSGLPSDRFSAERTGGSVSTLTIQRTQQEDSAVYLCASSGGGSSSYNSPLHFGNGTRLTVT.